This T cell receptor beta chain came from a study of blood T cell repertoires in COVID-19 (dated by TCRdb to the early 2020s). About the full investigation: Samples covering the acute and convalescent phases of COVID-19 were provided by collaborators in the United States, Italy and Spain. Where available, HLA class I and class II types were taken from metadata supplied by the sample provider and were not determined by assay-based typing. The material from the prospective study consisted of cDNA or gDNA derived from T cells, B-cell-depleted T cells, or PBMCs. Deeply sampled blood TCRbeta repertoires from subjects exposed to, actively infected with, or recovered from COVID-19 were included in the dataset. The samples were drawn from two sources: the first 160 participants of the ongoing ImmuneRACE study, and 1,000 to 1,500 subjects contributed by 6 global collaborators. A freely available public database, intended as a resource for researchers studying the immune response to SARS-CoV-2, is where the repertoires were released. The sample metadata nearly always contained a de-identified subject ID, COVID-19 status, age in years and sex.

The immunoSEQ Assay, a bias-controlled multiplex PCR, was used to amplify TCRbeta CDR3 regions from genomic DNA. The original methods were these. The number of nucleated cells in each sample was estimated from the amplification of reference gene primers within the assay. Sequence reads were collapsed and filtered to measure the absolute abundance of every unique TCRbeta CDR3 rearrangement. For each sample, productive Simpson clonality was calculated as the square root of Simpson's diversity index over productive rearrangements. TCRdb mirrors the immuneACCESS table, restricted to in-frame sequences. Some clones are absent from its copies; in checked studies, under half trace to an unresolved V gene, and the reason for the others is unknown. From that table come the V and J calls and clone size; the DNA was used to work out D and trimming. Here the sample has about 120,000 clones; about 80% occur a single time. Roughly 6% of the sample belongs to the ten largest clones.

The collaborating institutions used their own protocols to collect whole blood in K2EDTA tubes. Collaborator samples were shipped for TCRbeta analysis as frozen whole blood, isolated PBMCs, or DNA extracted from either sample type. The germline ends are 10 bases apart after V is trimmed by 4 bases and J by 4 bases. CDR1 and CDR2 are read off the germline V gene (reference sequence) as LNHDA and SQIVND. The CDR3 spans 13 residues, from the cysteine through the phenylalanine. Kept here is only the CDR3 DNA, which spans 39 bases and is read in frame from base 1. Broader findings and caveats from the paper: Clinical and demographic metadata were provided uncurated, with the amount varying by source and participant.

In the case of this clone: Its specific antigen is unknown. There are no base qualities to consult, and no much larger clone falls within one base.

The sequence links TRBV19 to TRBJ1-1, and TRBD1 may be the D gene, going by 6 matching bases. The receptor comes from a man aged 65 to 85 with acute or convalescent COVID-19. The sample taken for sequencing was peripheral blood. CDR3 loop: CASSRGPGTEAFF. The DNA sequence reads TGTGCCAGTAGTAGGGGGCCAGGCACTGAAGCTTTCTTT. The CDR3, completed at both ends by the reference TRBV19 and TRBJ1-1 genes, gives the full variable domain DGGITQSPKYLFRKEGQNVTLSCEQNLNHDAMYWYRQDPGQGLRLIYYSQIVNDFQKGDIAEGYSVSREKKESFPLTVTSAQKNPTAFYLCASSRGPGTEAFFGQGTRLTVV.